The 23 T cell receptor beta chains below were found in one sample sequenced in a study of cytomegalovirus exposure and HLA in healthy donors. In the PCR, 60 Vbeta and 13 Jbeta primers were used. Clones were read by immunoSEQ multiplex PCR, and TCRdb kept only the in-frame ones, dropping some. The repertoire includes under 200,000 clones, 55% to 70% of them detected once, and 2.8% sits in the top ten. The sample was PBMCs. These receptors all stem from a woman between 35 and 50 years old in good health and CMV-seropositive.

This clone showed up just once. V usage is TRBV5-1 and J usage is TRBJ1-4, with TRBD1 identical over 8 bases. This CDR3 comprises 15 residues. J gave up 6 bases and V 4 bases, and 8 bases lay outside the gene matches. Germline values: CDR1 SGHRS, CDR2 YFSETQ. This chain's CDR3 is CASSTGNRGDEKLFF. DNA of the CDR3: TGCGCCAGCAGCACGGGAAACAGGGGGGATGAAAAACTGTTTTTT.

This chain uses TRBV5-6 with TRBJ1-6, with unresolved D. CDR1 SGHDT and CDR2 YYEEEE come from the germline V gene. CDR3 length: 14 amino acids. The V and J ends lost 5 bases and 0 bases respectively, with 6 bases between them. The CDR3 sequence: CASRSVSYNSPLHF. CDR3 in DNA: TGTGCCAGCAGATCGGTCTCCTATAATTCACCCCTCCACTTT.

This clone was observed a few times. V usage is TRBV2 and J usage is TRBJ1-1, with TRBD1 matching over 8 bases. The CDR3 loop spans 14 amino acids. Germline CDR1 reads SNHLY; CDR2 reads FYNNEI. The ends lost 6 bases at V and 4 bases at J; junction bases unmatched: 7. CDR3: CASRKTGVGTEAFF. The CDR3, as DNA: TGTGCCAGCAGAAAGACAGGGGTCGGCACTGAAGCTTTCTTT.

This clone was recorded once. This chain links TRBV19 with TRBJ1-1; D might be TRBD1 (6 bases). The CDR3 contains 15 residues. Looked up from germline, CDR1 is LNHDA and CDR2 is SQIVND (reference sequence). V dropped 0 bases and J dropped 5 bases, with 13 bases sitting between them. The CDR3 region is CASSIDTQGWTEAFF. The CDR3 bases are TGTGCCAGTAGTATAGACACACAGGGTTGGACTGAAGCTTTCTTT.

The chain has TRBV7-8 and TRBJ1-1, with D unresolved. This CDR3 has 14 amino acids. In germline, CDR1 is SGHVS, CDR2 FQNEAQ. V lost 4 bases and J lost 10, with 19 bases in between. CDR3 nucleotides: TGTGCCAGCAGCTCCCCGCCCTCCGCGGGCGTAGCTTTCTTT. Protein sequence: CASSSPPSAGVAFF.

This rearrangement joins TRBV10-3 to TRBJ2-5; 10 positions agree with TRBD1. Per the germline V gene, CDR1 is ENHRY and CDR2 is SYGVKD. The CDR3 is 15 amino acids. V lost 5 bases to trimming and J lost 7 bases; unmatched junction nucleotides: 10. The CDR3 loop reads CAISTDRGDRGTQYF. The CDR3 DNA reads as TGTGCCATCAGTACGGACAGGGGGGATAGGGGGACCCAGTACTTC.

As to this clone: Relative to the germline gene, one junction end is altered; a read error may explain this. This chain links TRBV7-7 with TRBJ2-2, with a tentative D call TRBD1 (6 bases). Germline loops: CDR1 SSHAT, CDR2 FNYEAQ (reference sequence). This CDR3 spans 15 amino acids. CDR3 DNA: TGTGCTAGCAGCTCTGCTCCCCAGGGGACCGGGGAGCTGTTTTTT. This sequence encodes CASSSAPQGTGELFF.

The V gene is TRBV4-1, the J gene TRBJ2-7; 12 bases line up with TRBD2. Trimming cost V 3 bases and J 9 bases; bases outside gene matches: 12. CDR3 length: 16 amino acids. In germline, CDR1 is MGHRA, CDR2 YSYEKL. CDR3 sequence reads: CASSQRTSGVGFGQYF. The DNA of the CDR3 is TGCGCCAGCAGCCAGAGGACTAGCGGGGTCGGTTTCGGGCAGTACTTC.

V and J are TRBV5-1 and TRBJ2-5, with 13 bases matching TRBD2. The CDR3 has 15 amino acids. Trimming cost V 4 bases and J 4 bases; bases outside gene matches: 4. Germline lookup yields CDR1 SGHRS and CDR2 YFSETQ. The CDR3 spells CASSPTSGRGETQYF. CDR3 DNA: TGCGCCAGCAGCCCAACTAGCGGGAGGGGAGAGACCCAGTACTTC.

The chain joins TRBV19 to TRBJ1-4; a possible D gene is TRBD1 (5 bases). Germline V gene lookup returns CDR1 LNHDA and CDR2 SQIVND (reference sequence). The V end lost 3 bases, the J end lost 0 bases, and 14 bases lay between the germline ends. The CDR3 is 17 residues long. This chain's CDR3 is CASSIGGLGATNEKLFF. The CDR3 region has the DNA TGTGCCAGTAGTATCGGGGGTTTGGGCGCAACTAATGAAAAACTGTTTTTT.

The J gene is TRBJ2-5, the V gene TRBV10-3, with TRBD1 matching over 10 bases. The DNA end is a closer match to TRBJ2-7, so the J assignment may be wrong. CDR3 length: 15 residues. From germline, CDR1 is ENHRY and CDR2 SYGVKD. In DNA form, the CDR3 reads TGTGCCATCAGTGAAGATGGGACAGGGGTCTACGAGCAGTACTTC. Encoded protein: CAISEDGTGVYEQYF.

This clone was seen more than once but under ten times. CDR3 residues: CASSQVGYNSPLHF. CDR3 DNA sequence: TGTGCCAGCAGCCAGGTCGGCTATAATTCACCCCTCCACTTT. The genes are TRBV13 and TRBJ1-6; D remains unclear. Germline V gives CDR1 PRHDT, CDR2 FYEKMQ (reference sequence). The CDR3 is 14 residues long. V lost 5 bases, J lost 3 bases, and 8 bases lay in between.

This clone turned up a few times. The rearrangement uses TRBV6-5 and TRBJ1-2; tentative D call: TRBD1 (6 bases). The CDR3 extends over 15 amino acids. The germline V gene has CDR1 MNHEY and CDR2 SVGAGI. The germline V and J ends were trimmed by 0 bases and 6 bases, with 14 bases remaining between them. The CDR3 bases are TGTGCCAGCAGTTACTCGTTAGACAGGATTAATGGCTACACCTTC. The encoded protein is CASSYSLDRINGYTF.

The rearrangement links TRBV6-6 to TRBJ2-7; 7 bases line up with TRBD1. The CDR3 totals 15 residues. Per germline, CDR1 MNHNY and CDR2 SVGAGI (reference sequence). With V trimmed by 6 bases and J by 5 bases, 13 bases remained unmatched. CDR3 sequence (DNA): TGTGCCAGCAGCCGAACGACAGGGAAAATCCACGAGCAGTACTTC. This gives the protein CASSRTTGKIHEQYF.

This chain connects TRBV7-2 to TRBJ2-2; D uncertain. V lost 1 base, J lost 0 bases, and 9 bases lay in between. CDR3 length equals 16 residues. Germline values: CDR1 SGHTA, CDR2 FQGNSA. The CDR3 reads CASSLDVAANTGELFF. CDR3 DNA: TGTGCCAGCAGCTTAGATGTGGCGGCGAACACCGGGGAGCTGTTTTTT.

The CDR3 nucleotides are TGTGCAAGTCGCTTAGATCCTCGCGGCCCGGGGGAGGGCAATGAGCAGTTCTTC. Protein sequence: CASRLDPRGPGEGNEQFF. The genes are TRBV12-2 and TRBJ2-1; the listed D gene, TRBD2, was not tested against the DNA. TRBV12-2 corresponds to a pseudogene. The CDR3 has 18 amino acids.

The chain links TRBV11-2 to TRBJ1-4, with a possible D match to TRBD1 (5 bases). The CDR3 totals 14 residues. The V gene's germline CDR1 is SGHAT and CDR2 FQNNGV. V was trimmed by 4 bases and J by 13 bases, leaving 19 bases between them. CDR3 protein: CASSSQDHEGGLFF. The CDR3 bases are TGTGCCAGCAGCTCACAGGATCACGAGGGAGGACTGTTTTTT.

This rearrangement joins TRBV5-1 to TRBJ1-2; the match to TRBD1 covers 12 bases. V shed 0 bases and J 1 base; nucleotides not matched to a gene: 7. CDR1 is SGHRS and CDR2 is YFSETQ in the germline V gene. CDR3 size: 18 residues. DNA for the CDR3: TGCGCCAGCAGCTTGGACGGGGACAGGGGGCCGATTAACTATGGCTACACCTTC. Residues: CASSLDGDRGPINYGYTF.

The V and J genes are TRBV6-6 and TRBJ2-5, with 7 nucleotides matching TRBD2. Per the germline V gene, CDR1 is MNHNY and CDR2 is SVGAGI (reference sequence). This CDR3 is built from 15 residues. V was pared by 0 bases and J by 4 bases, with 5 bases of the junction left unmatched. DNA of the CDR3: TGTGCCAGCAGTTACTCGGGAGGGTTTGGAGAGACCCAGTACTTC. This sequence encodes CASSYSGGFGETQYF.

The rearrangement uses TRBV2 and TRBJ1-2, with TRBD1 as a possible D gene (6 bases). Trimming stripped 8 bases from V and 7 bases from J, with 23 bases between. In germline, CDR1 is SNHLY, CDR2 FYNNEI. The CDR3 totals 15 residues. The CDR3 nucleotides are TGTGCCAGCGGGGGCTCGGGCAGCAGAAGGGGTGGCTACACCTTC. This codes for CASGGSGSRRGGYTF.

V gene TRBV4-3 combines with J gene TRBJ2-3; 10 positions match TRBD1. The CDR3 runs to 16 residues. V shed 0 bases and J 5 bases; nucleotides not matched to a gene: 5. CDR1 is LGHNA, CDR2 YSLEER, per germline. CDR3 nucleotides: TGCGCCAGCAGCCAAGATTTCGGACAGGGGGGAGATACGCAGTATTTT. Amino acid sequence: CASSQDFGQGGDTQYF.

This chain connects TRBV5-8 to TRBJ1-2; D remains ambiguous. This CDR3 is built from 13 residues. Trimming removed 2 bases from V and 7 bases from J, with 12 bases in between. Germline V gives CDR1 SGHTS, CDR2 YDEGEE. CDR3 sequence: CASSFLGVSGYTF. The CDR3 coding sequence is TGTGCCAGCAGCTTCCTGGGCGTGAGTGGCTACACCTTC.

The genes are TRBV2 and TRBJ1-5, with 7 bases lining up with TRBD1. CDR3 length equals 14 residues. Looked up from germline, CDR1 is SNHLY and CDR2 is FYNNEI. The V gene end was trimmed by 6 bases and the J gene end by 4 bases; junction bases not matched to a gene: 6. The CDR3 loop is CASRTGMGNQPQHF. In DNA, the CDR3 is TGTGCCAGCAGGACAGGGATGGGAAATCAGCCCCAGCATTTT. Full variable domain (rest looked up from reference TRBV2 and TRBJ1-5): EPEVTQTPSHQVTQMGQEVILRCVPISNHLYFYWYRQILGQKVEFLVSFYNNEISEKSEIFDDQFSVERPDGSNFTLKIRSTKLEDSAMYFCASRTGMGNQPQHFGDGTRLSIL.